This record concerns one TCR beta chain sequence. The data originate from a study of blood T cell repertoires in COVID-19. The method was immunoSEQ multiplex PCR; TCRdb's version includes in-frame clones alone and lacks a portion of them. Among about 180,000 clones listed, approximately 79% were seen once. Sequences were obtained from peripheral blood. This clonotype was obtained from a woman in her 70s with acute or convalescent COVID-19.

The CDR3 sequence is CASSPRDRADQPQHF. CDR3 bases: TGTGCCAGCAGTCCCCGGGACAGGGCTGATCAGCCCCAGCATTTT. The rearrangement links TRBV27 to TRBJ1-5, with TRBD1 matching 9 bases. The germline V gene has CDR1 MNHEY and CDR2 SMNVEV (reference sequence). V lost 5 bases, J lost 5 bases, and 7 bases stayed unmatched. The CDR3 runs 15 residues.